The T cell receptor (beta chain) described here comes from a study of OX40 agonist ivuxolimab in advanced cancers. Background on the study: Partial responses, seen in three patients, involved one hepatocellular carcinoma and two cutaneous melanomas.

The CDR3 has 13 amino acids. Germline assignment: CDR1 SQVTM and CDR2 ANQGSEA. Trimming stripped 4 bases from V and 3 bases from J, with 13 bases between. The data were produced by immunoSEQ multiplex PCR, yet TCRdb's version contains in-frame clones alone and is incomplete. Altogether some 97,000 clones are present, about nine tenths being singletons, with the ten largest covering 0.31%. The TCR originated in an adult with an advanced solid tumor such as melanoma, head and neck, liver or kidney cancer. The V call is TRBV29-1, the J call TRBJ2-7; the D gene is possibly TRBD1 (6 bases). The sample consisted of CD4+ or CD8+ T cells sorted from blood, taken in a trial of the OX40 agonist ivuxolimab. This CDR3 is CSVVRGRYYEQYF. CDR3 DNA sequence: TGCAGCGTTGTCAGGGGACGGTACTACGAGCAGTACTTC.